Detailed here is one TCR beta chain. V lost 3 bases and J lost 5; bases outside the gene matches: 14. Germline CDR1 and CDR2: SGHAT and FQDESV (reference sequence). The CDR3 has 17 amino acids. This specimen comes from a study of shared clonotypes between healthy human individuals. Donors were Caucasian adults residing in Nashville, Tennessee, USA. TCRdb's copy holds only in-frame clones and misses some; the assay was immunoSEQ multiplex PCR. The table has a few million clones, over 85% seen once. The chain employs TRBV11-1 and TRBJ2-7; 9 bases are a match to TRBD1. The origin of this receptor is a man between 18 and 29 years old in good health. The sequenced material came from naive CD4+ T cells sorted from blood. Subset denoted: CD45RA+ positively selected. DNA for the CDR3: TGTGCCAGCAGCTTGACCTCGCGCCGGGACAGGGAGAACGAGCAGTACTTC. As protein: CASSLTSRRDRENEQYF.